This entry features one T cell receptor beta chain sequence. The source of the sample is a study of cytomegalovirus exposure and HLA in healthy donors. Study in general: Some 85 million unique TCRs, all from HLA-typed donors, were included in an early release of the data.

In the PCR, 60 Vbeta and 13 Jbeta primers were used. This table comes from immunoSEQ multiplex PCR, and its TCRdb copy is limited to in-frame clones, with some not included. The table has roughly 180,000 clones, 65% to 85% seen once. CDR1 and CDR2 (germline): SGHAT, FQDESV (reference sequence). The V gene end was trimmed by 5 bases and the J gene end by 4 bases; junction bases not matched to a gene: 12. The CDR3 loop spans 17 amino acids. This sequence was found in a female donor in good health and CMV-seronegative. Sequencing was carried out using PBMCs. The chain carries TRBV11-1 and TRBJ2-1, with 9 bases fitting TRBD2. The CDR3 here is CASSPTRGLAQYNEQFF. CDR3 sequence (DNA): TGTGCCAGCAGCCCTACCAGAGGACTAGCGCAATACAATGAGCAGTTCTTC.